At least ten counts were recorded for the clone carrying this T cell receptor (beta chain). Its antigen is currently unknown. Germline lookup yields CDR1 DFQATT and CDR2 SNEGSKA (reference sequence). V shed 5 bases and J shed 10 bases, with 15 bases lying between them. The CDR3 runs to 13 residues. Genomic DNA served as template for TCR beta VDJ and CDR3 profiling. One entry per CDR3 protein, called by TCRdb with MiXCR from the reads. The table records about 200,000 distinct CDR3 sequences, around 32% of them present only once. The data were obtained in a study of CD8+CD57+ T cells in acquired aplastic anemia. The study, taken as a whole, reports: CD8+ Simpson's diversity in patients was not significantly different from that in controls.

Sequenced input: sorted CD4+, CD8+, or CD8+CD57+ T cells (not recorded which) from PBMCs. J is TRBJ1-6 and V is TRBV20-1; D uncertain. The sequence derives from a human donor in good health, serving as a control. This chain's CDR3 is CSARGGLGSPLHF. CDR3 bases: TGCAGTGCTCGTGGTGGGCTAGGATCACCCCTCCACTTT.